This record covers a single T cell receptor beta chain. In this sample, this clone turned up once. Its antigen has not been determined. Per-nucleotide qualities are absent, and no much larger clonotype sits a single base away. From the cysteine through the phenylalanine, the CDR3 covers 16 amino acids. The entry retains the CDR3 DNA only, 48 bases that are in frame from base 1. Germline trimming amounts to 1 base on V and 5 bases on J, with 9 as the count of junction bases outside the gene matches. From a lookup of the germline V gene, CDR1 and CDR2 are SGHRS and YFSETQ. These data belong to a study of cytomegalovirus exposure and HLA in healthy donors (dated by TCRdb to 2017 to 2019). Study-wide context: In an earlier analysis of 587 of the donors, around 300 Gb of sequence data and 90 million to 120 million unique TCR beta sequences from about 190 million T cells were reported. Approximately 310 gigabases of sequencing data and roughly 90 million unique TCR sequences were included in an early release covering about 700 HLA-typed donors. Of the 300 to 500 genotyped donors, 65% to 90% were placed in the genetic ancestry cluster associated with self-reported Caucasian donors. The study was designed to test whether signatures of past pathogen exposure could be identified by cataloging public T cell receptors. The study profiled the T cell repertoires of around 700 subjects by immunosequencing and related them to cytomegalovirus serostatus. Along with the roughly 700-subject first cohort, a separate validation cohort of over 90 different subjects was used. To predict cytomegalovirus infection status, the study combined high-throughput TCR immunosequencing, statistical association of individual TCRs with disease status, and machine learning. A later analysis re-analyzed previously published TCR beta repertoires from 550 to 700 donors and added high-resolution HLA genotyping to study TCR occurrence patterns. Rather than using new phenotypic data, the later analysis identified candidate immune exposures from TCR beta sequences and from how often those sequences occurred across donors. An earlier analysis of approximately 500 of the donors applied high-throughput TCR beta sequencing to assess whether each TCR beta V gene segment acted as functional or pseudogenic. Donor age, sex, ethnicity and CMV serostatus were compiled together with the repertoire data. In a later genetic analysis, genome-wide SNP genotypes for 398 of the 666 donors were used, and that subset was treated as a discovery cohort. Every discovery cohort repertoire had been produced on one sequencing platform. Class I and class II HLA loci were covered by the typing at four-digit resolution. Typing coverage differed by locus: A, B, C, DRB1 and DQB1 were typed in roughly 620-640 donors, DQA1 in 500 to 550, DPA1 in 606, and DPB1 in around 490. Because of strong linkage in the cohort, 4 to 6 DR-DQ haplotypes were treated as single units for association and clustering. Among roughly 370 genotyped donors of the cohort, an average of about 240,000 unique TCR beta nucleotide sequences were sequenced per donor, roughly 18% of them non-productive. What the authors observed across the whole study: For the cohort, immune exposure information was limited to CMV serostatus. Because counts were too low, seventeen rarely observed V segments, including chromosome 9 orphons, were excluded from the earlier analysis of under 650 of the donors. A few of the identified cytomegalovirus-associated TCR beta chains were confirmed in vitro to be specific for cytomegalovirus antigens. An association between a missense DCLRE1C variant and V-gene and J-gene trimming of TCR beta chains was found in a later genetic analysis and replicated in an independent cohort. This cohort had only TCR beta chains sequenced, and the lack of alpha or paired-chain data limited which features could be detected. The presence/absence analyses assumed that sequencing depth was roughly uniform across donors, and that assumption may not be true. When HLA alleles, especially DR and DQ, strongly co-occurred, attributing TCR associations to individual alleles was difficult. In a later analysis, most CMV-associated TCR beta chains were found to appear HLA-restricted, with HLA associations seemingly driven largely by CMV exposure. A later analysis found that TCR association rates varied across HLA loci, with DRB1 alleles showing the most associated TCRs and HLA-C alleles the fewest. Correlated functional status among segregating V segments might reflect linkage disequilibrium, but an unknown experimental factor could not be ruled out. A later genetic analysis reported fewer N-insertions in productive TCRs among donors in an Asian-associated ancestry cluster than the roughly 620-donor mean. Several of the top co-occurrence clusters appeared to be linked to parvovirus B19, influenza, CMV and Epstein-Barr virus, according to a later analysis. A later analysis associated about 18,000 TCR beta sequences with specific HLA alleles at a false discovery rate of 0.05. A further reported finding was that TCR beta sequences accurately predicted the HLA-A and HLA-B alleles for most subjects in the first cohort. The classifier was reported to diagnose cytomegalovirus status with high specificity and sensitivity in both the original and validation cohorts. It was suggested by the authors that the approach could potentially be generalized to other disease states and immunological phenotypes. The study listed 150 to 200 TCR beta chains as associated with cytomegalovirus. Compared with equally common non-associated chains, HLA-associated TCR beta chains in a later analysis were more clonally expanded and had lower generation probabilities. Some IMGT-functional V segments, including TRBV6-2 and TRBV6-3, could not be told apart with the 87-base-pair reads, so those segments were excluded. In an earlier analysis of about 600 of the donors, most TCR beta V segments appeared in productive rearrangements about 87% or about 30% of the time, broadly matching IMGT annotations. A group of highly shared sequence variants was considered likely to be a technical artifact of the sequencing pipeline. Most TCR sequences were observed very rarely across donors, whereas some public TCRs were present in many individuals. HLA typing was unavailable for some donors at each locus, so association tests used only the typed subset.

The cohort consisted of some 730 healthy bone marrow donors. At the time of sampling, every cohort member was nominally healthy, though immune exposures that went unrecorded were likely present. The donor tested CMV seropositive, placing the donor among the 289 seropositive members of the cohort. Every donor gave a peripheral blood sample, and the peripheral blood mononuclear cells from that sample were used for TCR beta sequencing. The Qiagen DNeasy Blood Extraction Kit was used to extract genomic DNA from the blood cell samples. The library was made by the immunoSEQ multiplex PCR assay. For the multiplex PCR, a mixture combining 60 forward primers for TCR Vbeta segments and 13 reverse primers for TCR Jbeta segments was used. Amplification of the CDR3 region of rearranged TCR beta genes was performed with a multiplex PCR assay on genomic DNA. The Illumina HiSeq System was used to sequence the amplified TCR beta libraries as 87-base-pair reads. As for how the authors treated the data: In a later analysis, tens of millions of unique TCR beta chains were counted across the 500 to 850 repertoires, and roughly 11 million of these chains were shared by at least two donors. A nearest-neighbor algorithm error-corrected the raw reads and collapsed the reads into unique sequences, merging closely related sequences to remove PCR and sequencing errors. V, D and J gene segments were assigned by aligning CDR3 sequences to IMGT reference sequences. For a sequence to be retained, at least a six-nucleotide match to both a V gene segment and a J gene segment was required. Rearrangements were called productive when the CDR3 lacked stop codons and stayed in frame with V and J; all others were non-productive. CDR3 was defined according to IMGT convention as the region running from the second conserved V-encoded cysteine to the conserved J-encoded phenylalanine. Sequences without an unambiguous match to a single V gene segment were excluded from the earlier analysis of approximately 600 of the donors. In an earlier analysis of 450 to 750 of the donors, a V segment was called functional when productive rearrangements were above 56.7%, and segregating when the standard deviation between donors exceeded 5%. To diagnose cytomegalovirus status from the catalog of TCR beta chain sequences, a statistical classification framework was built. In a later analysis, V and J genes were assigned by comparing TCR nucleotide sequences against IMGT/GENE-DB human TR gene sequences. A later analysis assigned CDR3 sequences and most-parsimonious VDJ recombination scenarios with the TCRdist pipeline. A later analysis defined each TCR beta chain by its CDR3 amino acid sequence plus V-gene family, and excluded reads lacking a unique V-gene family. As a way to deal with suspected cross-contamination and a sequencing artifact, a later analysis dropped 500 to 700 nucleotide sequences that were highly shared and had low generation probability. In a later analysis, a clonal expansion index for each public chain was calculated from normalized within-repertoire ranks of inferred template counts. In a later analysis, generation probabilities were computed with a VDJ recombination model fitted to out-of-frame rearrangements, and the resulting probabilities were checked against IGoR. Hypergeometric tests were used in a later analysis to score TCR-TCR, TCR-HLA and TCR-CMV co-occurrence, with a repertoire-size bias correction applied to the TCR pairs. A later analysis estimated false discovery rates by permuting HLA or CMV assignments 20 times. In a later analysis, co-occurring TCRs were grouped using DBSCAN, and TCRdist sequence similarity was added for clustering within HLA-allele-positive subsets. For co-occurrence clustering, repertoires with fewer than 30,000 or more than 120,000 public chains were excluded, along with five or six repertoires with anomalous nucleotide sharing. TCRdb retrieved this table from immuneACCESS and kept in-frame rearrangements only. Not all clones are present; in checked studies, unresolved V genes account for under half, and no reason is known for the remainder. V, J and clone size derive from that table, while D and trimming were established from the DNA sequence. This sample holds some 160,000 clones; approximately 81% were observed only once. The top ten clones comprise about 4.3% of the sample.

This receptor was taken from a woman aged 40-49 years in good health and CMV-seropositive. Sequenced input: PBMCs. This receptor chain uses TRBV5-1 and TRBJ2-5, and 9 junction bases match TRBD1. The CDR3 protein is CASSLTPQGARETQYF. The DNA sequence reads TGCGCCAGCAGCTTGACCCCACAGGGGGCGAGGGAGACCCAGTACTTC.